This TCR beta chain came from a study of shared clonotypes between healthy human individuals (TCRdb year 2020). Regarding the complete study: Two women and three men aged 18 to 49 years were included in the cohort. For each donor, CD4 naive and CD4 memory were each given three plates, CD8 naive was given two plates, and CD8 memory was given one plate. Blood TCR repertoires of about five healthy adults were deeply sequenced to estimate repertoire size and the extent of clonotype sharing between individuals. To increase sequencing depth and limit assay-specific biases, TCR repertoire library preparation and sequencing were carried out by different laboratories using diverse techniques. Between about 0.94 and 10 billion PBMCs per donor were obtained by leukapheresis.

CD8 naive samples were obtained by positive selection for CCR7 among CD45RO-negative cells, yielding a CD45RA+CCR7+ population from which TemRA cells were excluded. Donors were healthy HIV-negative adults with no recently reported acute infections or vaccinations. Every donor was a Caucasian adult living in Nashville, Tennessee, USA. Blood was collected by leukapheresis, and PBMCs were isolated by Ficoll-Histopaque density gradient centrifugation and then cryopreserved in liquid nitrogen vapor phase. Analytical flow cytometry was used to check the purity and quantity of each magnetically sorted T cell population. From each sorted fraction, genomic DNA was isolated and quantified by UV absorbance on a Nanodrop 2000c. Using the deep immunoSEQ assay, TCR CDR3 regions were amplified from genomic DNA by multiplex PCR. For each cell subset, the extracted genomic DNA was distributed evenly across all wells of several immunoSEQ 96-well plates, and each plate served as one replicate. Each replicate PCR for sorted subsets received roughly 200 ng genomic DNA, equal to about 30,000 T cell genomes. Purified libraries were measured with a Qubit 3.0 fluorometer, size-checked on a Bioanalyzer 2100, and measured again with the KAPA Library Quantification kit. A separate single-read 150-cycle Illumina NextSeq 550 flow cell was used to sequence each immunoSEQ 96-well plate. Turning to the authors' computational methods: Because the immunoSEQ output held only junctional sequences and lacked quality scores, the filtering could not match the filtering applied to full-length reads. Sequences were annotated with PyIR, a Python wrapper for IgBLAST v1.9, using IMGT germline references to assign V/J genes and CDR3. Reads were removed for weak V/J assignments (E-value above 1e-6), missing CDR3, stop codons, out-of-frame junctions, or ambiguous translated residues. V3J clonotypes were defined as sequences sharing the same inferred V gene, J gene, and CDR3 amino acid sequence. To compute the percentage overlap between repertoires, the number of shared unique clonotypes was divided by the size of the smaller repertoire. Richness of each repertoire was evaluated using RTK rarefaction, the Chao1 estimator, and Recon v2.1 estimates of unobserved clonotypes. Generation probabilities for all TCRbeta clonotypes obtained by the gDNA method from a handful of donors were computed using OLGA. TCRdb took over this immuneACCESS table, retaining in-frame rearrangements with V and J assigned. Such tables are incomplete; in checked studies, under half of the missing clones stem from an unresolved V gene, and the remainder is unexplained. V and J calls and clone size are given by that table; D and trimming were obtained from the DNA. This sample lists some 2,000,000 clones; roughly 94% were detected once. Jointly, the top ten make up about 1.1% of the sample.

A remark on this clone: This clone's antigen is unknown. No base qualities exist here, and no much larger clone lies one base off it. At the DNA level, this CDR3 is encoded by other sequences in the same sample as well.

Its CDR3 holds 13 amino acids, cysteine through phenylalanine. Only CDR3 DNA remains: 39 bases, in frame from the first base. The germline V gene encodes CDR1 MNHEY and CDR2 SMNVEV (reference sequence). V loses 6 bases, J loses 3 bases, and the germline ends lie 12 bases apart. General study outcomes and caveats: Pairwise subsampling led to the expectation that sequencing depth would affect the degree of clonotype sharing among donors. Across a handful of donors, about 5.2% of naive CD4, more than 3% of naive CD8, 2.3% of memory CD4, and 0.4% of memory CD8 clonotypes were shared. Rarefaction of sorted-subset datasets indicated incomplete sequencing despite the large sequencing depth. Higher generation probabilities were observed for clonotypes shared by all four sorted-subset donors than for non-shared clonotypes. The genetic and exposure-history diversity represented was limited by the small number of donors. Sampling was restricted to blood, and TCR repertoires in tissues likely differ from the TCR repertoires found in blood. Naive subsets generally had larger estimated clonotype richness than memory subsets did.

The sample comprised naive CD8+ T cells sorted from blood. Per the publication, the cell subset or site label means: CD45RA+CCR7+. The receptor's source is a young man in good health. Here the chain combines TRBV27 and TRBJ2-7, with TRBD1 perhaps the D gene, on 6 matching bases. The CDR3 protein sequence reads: CASSTQGLYEQYF. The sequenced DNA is TGTGCCAGCAGCACCCAGGGGCTCTACGAGCAGTACTTC.